These T cell receptor beta chains were read from a single sample in a study of blood T cell repertoires in COVID-19. Method: immunoSEQ multiplex PCR; TCRdb's copy keeps in-frame clones and lacks some. The data show about 18,000 clones, with about 91% seen just once and roughly 4.7% held by the top ten. The sequenced sample was PBMCs or T cells enriched from blood (not recorded which). These receptors all stem from a woman aged 25 to 39 who had recovered from COVID-19. CDR3s include the opening cysteine and the closing phenylalanine or tryptophan. The D gene is left open where the match is weak. Size tells how often a clone was seen (once, few, many) or the class of an expanded clone, and some rows leave it out.

v_gene: TRBV7-2
j_gene: TRBJ1-5
d_gene: -
abundance: -
CDR3aa: CASSPGSNQPQHF
CDR3nt: TGTGCCAGCAGCCCCGGGAGCAATCAGCCCCAGCATTTT

v_gene: TRBV2
j_gene: TRBJ1-4
d_gene: TRBD1
abundance: -
CDR3aa: CASSEGTGNEKLFF
CDR3nt: TGTGCCAGCAGTGAAGGGACAGGGAACGAAAAACTGTTTTTT

v_gene: TRBV21-1
j_gene: TRBJ2-2
d_gene: -
abundance: few
CDR3aa: CASSNVDIGLTGELFF
CDR3nt: TGTGCCAGCAGCAATGTGGACATAGGGCTCACCGGGGAGCTGTTTTTT

v_gene: TRBV7-8
j_gene: TRBJ2-7
d_gene: TRBD1
abundance: once
CDR3aa: CASSEQGVSYEQYF
CDR3nt: TGTGCCAGCAGCGAACAGGGGGTATCCTACGAGCAGTACTTC

v_gene: TRBV25-1
j_gene: TRBJ1-1
d_gene: TRBD1
abundance: -
CDR3aa: CASSEGQGLNTEAFF
CDR3nt: TGTGCCAGCAGTGAAGGACAGGGACTGAACACTGAAGCTTTCTTT

v_gene: TRBV25-1
j_gene: TRBJ1-5
d_gene: TRBD1
abundance: once
CDR3aa: CASQDRGRNQPQHF
CDR3nt: TGTGCCAGCCAGGACAGGGGGCGCAATCAGCCCCAGCATTTT

v_gene: TRBV24-1
j_gene: TRBJ2-2
d_gene: TRBD1
abundance: -
CDR3aa: CATSDPPGGAVSSAGELFF
CDR3nt: TGTGCCACCAGTGACCCACCAGGGGGCGCCGTATCCTCGGCCGGGGAGCTGTTTTTT

v_gene: TRBV18
j_gene: TRBJ1-6
d_gene: -
abundance: -
CDR3aa: CASSPGGALHF
CDR3nt: TGTGCCAGCTCACCAGGAGGGGCCCTCCACTTT

v_gene: TRBV6-5
j_gene: TRBJ2-3
d_gene: TRBD2
abundance: few
CDR3aa: CASSRLAGGPDTQYF
CDR3nt: TGTGCCAGCAGTCGACTAGCGGGGGGCCCAGATACGCAGTATTTT

v_gene: TRBV5-1
j_gene: TRBJ1-1
d_gene: -
abundance: -
CDR3aa: CASSYTGNTEAFF
CDR3nt: TGCGCCAGCAGCTATACAGGGAACACTGAAGCTTTCTTT

v_gene: TRBV10-2
j_gene: TRBJ2-3
d_gene: TRBD2
abundance: -
CDR3aa: CASSASGGREADTQYF
CDR3nt: TGCGCCAGCAGTGCTAGCGGGGGGAGGGAGGCAGATACGCAGTATTTT